Sequencing of this T cell receptor (beta chain) was carried out in a study of T cells after yellow fever vaccination. Template-switching 5'RACE yielded the TCR cDNA; a universal primer site and UMIs were added in the process. In TCRdb, the 5' RACE reads were re-called with MiXCR into one record per CDR3 protein. The sample has 250,000 to 300,000 distinct CDR3 sequences, approximately 10% seen once; the top ten hold about 3.7%. This sample comprised CD4+ T cells sorted from PBMCs, obtained 5 days after the yellow fever booster vaccination. The clonotype originates from a man between 18 and 29 years old who received the YFV17D yellow fever vaccine.

The CDR3, as DNA: TGTGCCAGCAGTCCATCAGGGTTGGGCACTGAAGCTTTCTTT. Protein: CASSPSGLGTEAFF. The rearrangement joins TRBV27 to TRBJ1-1; a possible D gene is TRBD1 (5 bases). Germline lookup yields CDR1 MNHEY and CDR2 SMNVEV (reference sequence). This CDR3 is built from 14 residues. Trimming removed 5 bases from V and 4 bases from J, with 14 bases in between.